The 24 T cell receptor beta chains below come from one sample, sequenced in a study of OX40 agonist ivuxolimab in advanced cancers. The library was generated by the immunoSEQ multiplex PCR assay. TCRdb stores this immuneACCESS table with in-frame sequences only. Part of the clones is absent; in the studies checked, under half of the shortfall reflects unresolved V genes, and no reason is known for the rest. The sample table holds around 20,000 clones, of which about 86% were seen once. The top ten clonotypes cover 35% to 55% of the sample. Sequenced here: CD4+ or CD8+ T cells sorted from blood, sampled in a trial of the OX40 agonist ivuxolimab. The source is an adult with an advanced solid tumor such as melanoma, head and neck, liver or kidney cancer.

This clone has more than one count but fewer than ten. This sequence joins TRBV19 and TRBJ1-5; D call uncertain. The CDR3 covers 14 residues. Germline V gene sequence: CDR1 LNHDA, CDR2 SQIVND (reference sequence). V was trimmed by 5 bases and J by 0 bases, leaving 8 bases between them. The CDR3: CASSWVYSNQPQHF. The DNA of the CDR3 is TGTGCCAGTAGTTGGGTTTATAGCAATCAGCCCCAGCATTTT. The whole variable domain, filled in from reference TRBV19 and TRBJ1-5, reads DGGITQSPKYLFRKEGQNVTLSCEQNLNHDAMYWYRQDPGQGLRLIYYSQIVNDFQKGDIAEGYSVSREKKESFPLTVTSAQKNPTAFYLCASSWVYSNQPQHFGDGTRLSIL.

This clone was counted a single time. The chain combines TRBV4-3 with TRBJ1-1; TRBD1 agrees at 9 bases. This CDR3 has 13 residues. With 10 bases clipped from V and 12 bases from J, the junction kept 15 bases outside the gene matches. Germline values: CDR1 LGHNA, CDR2 YSLEER. The CDR3 sequence is CATGGGQGTRTFF. Here the CDR3 DNA reads TGCGCCACCGGTGGGGGACAGGGAACGAGAACTTTCTTT.

The V call is TRBV27, the J call TRBJ2-7; D remains ambiguous. Trimming cost V 4 bases and J 3 bases, with 13 bases left between them. The germline V gene encodes CDR1 MNHEY and CDR2 SMNVEV (reference sequence). CDR3 size: 14 residues. The CDR3 spells CASSSLSTFYEQYF. In DNA form, the CDR3 reads TGTGCCAGCAGTTCATTAAGCACGTTCTACGAGCAGTACTTC.

The sample holds one count of this clone. The chain uses TRBV27 and TRBJ2-7; 8 bases fit TRBD2. Germline V CDR1 and CDR2: MNHEY, SMNVEV (reference sequence). Unmatched junction bases numbered 8, after V lost 5 bases and J lost 2 bases. The CDR3 spans 15 residues. The DNA of the CDR3 is TGTGCCAGCAGTCCTTTAGCGGGGCGCCCCTACGAGCAGTACTTC. Translating gives CASSPLAGRPYEQYF.

The chain carries TRBV7-8 and TRBJ2-5, with 8 bases aligning to TRBD2. Germline CDR1 and CDR2: SGHVS and FQNEAQ. There are 17 residues in the CDR3. Unmatched junction bases numbered 9, after V lost 3 bases and J lost 0 bases. The CDR3 loop reads CASSFPREGGHQETQYF. CDR3 DNA sequence: TGTGCCAGCAGCTTTCCCCGGGAGGGGGGCCACCAAGAGACCCAGTACTTC.

The V and J genes are TRBV7-8 and TRBJ1-5, with D maybe TRBD1 (5 bases). This CDR3 is 14 amino acids long. Germline CDR1 SGHVS, CDR2 FQNEAQ. V lost 10 bases and J 4 bases, leaving 17 bases between the germline ends. CDR3 bases: TGTGCCACTTCAACTCGGGGGGTTAATCAGCCCCAGCATTTT. It is translated as CATSTRGVNQPQHF.

This sequence joins TRBV2 and TRBJ2-7, with D perhaps matching TRBD1 (6 bases). This CDR3 spans 16 amino acids. V shed 5 bases and J shed 5 bases, with 22 bases lying between them. CDR1 is SNHLY and CDR2 is FYNNEI in the germline V gene. CDR3 loop: CASSFDPRDNDHEQYF. CDR3 bases: TGTGCCAGCAGTTTCGACCCCCGGGACAACGACCACGAGCAGTACTTC.

The chain links TRBV28 to TRBJ1-1; D not resolved. V was pared by 2 bases and J by 4 bases, with 2 bases between. This CDR3 has 11 amino acids. Germline CDR1 is MDHEN and CDR2 is SYDVKM. For the CDR3, the DNA is TGTGCCAGCAGTTTAGGCACTGAAGCTTTCTTT. Translating it yields CASSLGTEAFF.

This clone was counted a single time. The V call is TRBV11-2, the J call TRBJ2-2; 8 bases map to TRBD1. V lost 3 bases to trimming and J lost 6 bases; unmatched junction nucleotides: 3. The CDR3 has 14 residues. Germline values: CDR1 SGHAT, CDR2 FQNNGV. As DNA, the CDR3 is TGTGCCAGCAGCTTCGGGACAGGACCCGGGGAGCTGTTTTTT. Its translation: CASSFGTGPGELFF.

CDR3 amino acids: CATSRARGNGYTF. The CDR3 DNA is TGTGCCACCAGCAGAGCGCGAGGGAATGGCTACACCTTC. The rearrangement uses TRBV15 and TRBJ1-2; D is uncertain. V lost 1 base, J lost 6 bases, and 9 bases lay in between. Germline-derived CDR1 and CDR2 are LNHNV and YYDKDF (reference sequence). This CDR3 has 13 residues.

A few counts support this clone. This chain joins TRBV13 and TRBJ2-3; 15 nucleotides match TRBD2. The CDR3 contains 20 residues. Germline V gives CDR1 PRHDT, CDR2 FYEKMQ (reference sequence). Trimming took 4 bases from V and 2 from J; bases not matched to a gene: 13. The CDR3 bases are TGTGCCAGCAGCTCAAAAGATAAGGGACTAGCGGGGGGATACACAGATACGCAGTATTTT. This translates into CASSSKDKGLAGGYTDTQYF.

This chain joins TRBV28 and TRBJ1-2; D possibly corresponds to TRBD1 (5 bases). The V and J ends lost 5 bases and 1 base respectively, with 17 bases between them. Germline V gene data show CDR1 as MDHEN and CDR2 as SYDVKM. This CDR3 region has 16 residues. Here the CDR3 DNA reads TGTGCCAGCAGTACCCCAAGGGACGGGATTAACTATGGCTACACCTTC. This codes for CASSTPRDGINYGYTF.

CDR3 in amino acids: CASSVEGSRGSPYEQYF. CDR3 DNA: TGTGCCAGCAGCGTAGAGGGCTCTAGGGGTTCACCCTACGAGCAGTACTTC. This rearrangement joins TRBV9 to TRBJ2-7; D might be TRBD1 (5 bases). The germline V and J ends were trimmed by 0 bases and 2 bases, with 18 bases remaining between them. Germline CDR1 and CDR2: SGDLS and YYNGEE. CDR3 length: 17 residues. Looking up the rest from reference TRBV9 and TRBJ2-7 gives the full variable domain: DSGVTQTPKHLITATGQRVTLRCSPRSGDLSVYWYQQSLDQGLQFLIQYYNGEERAKGNILERFSAQQFPDLHSELNLSSLELGDSALYFCASSVEGSRGSPYEQYFGPGTRLTVT.

The genes are TRBV19 and TRBJ1-5; D is uncertain. Trimming took off 1 base at V and 2 bases at J, with 9 bases between the two ends. This CDR3 contains 15 residues. The germline CDR1 and CDR2 sequences are LNHDA and SQIVND (reference sequence). CDR3 region: CASSIVPGGNQPQHF. The CDR3, as DNA: TGTGCCAGTAGTATAGTGCCGGGAGGCAATCAGCCCCAGCATTTT.

V is TRBV28 and J is TRBJ2-3; the D gene could be TRBD1 or TRBD2 (6 bases each). V was pared by 3 bases and J by 5 bases, with 12 bases between. The length of the CDR3 is 14 residues. Germline values: CDR1 MDHEN, CDR2 SYDVKM. The CDR3 spells CASSFSGGKDTQYF. The CDR3 DNA sequence: TGTGCCAGCAGTTTCTCCGGGGGCAAAGATACGCAGTATTTT.

The chain couples TRBV7-9 to TRBJ1-1; D is ambiguous. Germline V CDR1 and CDR2: SEHNR, FQNEAQ (reference sequence). The CDR3 has 13 residues. The germline V and J ends were trimmed by 1 base and 6 bases, with 9 bases remaining between them. The CDR3 protein is CASSLDRWAEAFF. The CDR3 DNA follows: TGTGCCAGCAGCTTAGATAGGTGGGCTGAAGCTTTCTTT. Looking up the rest from reference TRBV7-9 and TRBJ1-1 gives the full variable domain: DTGVSQNPRHKITKRGQNVTFRCDPISEHNRLYWYRQTLGQGPEFLTYFQNEAQLEKSRLLSDRFSAERPKGSFSTLEIQRTEQGDSAMYLCASSLDRWAEAFFGQGTRLTVV.

This clone was counted a few times. This chain joins TRBV19 and TRBJ1-2, with a possible D match to TRBD1 (5 bases). V was trimmed by 7 bases and J by 10 bases, leaving 25 bases between them. Germline V gene lookup returns CDR1 LNHDA and CDR2 SQIVND (reference sequence). The CDR3 spans 15 residues. This CDR3 reads CASMSVGERDGDYTF. CDR3 nucleotide sequence: TGTGCCAGTATGTCGGTGGGGGAGCGGGACGGAGACTACACCTTC.

The chain links TRBV28 to TRBJ2-7, with a weak D call TRBD1 (5 bases). The CDR3 totals 17 residues. V dropped 4 bases and J dropped 0 bases, with 19 bases sitting between them. Germline V gives CDR1 MDHEN, CDR2 SYDVKM. The CDR3: CASSSANGGHFSYEQYF. DNA for the CDR3: TGTGCCAGCAGTTCCGCGAACGGTGGACACTTCTCCTACGAGCAGTACTTC.

The DNA for the CDR3 is TGTGCCAGCAGCCAAGATCTTCGCACAGATACGCAGTATTTT. Amino acids: CASSQDLRTDTQYF. V usage is TRBV14 and J usage is TRBJ2-3, with D unclear. Germline V CDR1 and CDR2: SGHDN, FVKESK. V lost 0 bases to trimming and J lost 1 base, with 5 bases between them. This CDR3 contains 14 residues.

This chain joins TRBV10-3 and TRBJ1-4; 9 nucleotides match TRBD1. With 3 bases clipped from V and 8 bases from J, the junction kept 4 bases outside the gene matches. The CDR3 is 14 amino acids. Looked up from germline, CDR1 is ENHRY and CDR2 is SYGVKD. The CDR3 bases are TGTGCCATCAGTGATGGGACAGGGTTGGAAAAACTGTTTTTT. This gives the protein CAISDGTGLEKLFF.

This chain uses TRBV11-2 with TRBJ2-1, with D perhaps TRBD2 (6 bases). The V gene's germline CDR1 is SGHAT and CDR2 FQNNGV. This CDR3 is 17 amino acids long. Trimming removed 5 bases at V and 2 bases at J, with 19 bases between. The CDR3 nucleotides are TGTGCCAGCAGCCCCACACGAGGGACTCCAGCCTACAATGAGCAGTTCTTC. As protein: CASSPTRGTPAYNEQFF.

CDR3 DNA: TGTGCCAGCAGCTTAGAGGGTCTCCGCTACGAGCAGTACTTC. This codes for CASSLEGLRYEQYF. The chain uses TRBV7-9 and TRBJ2-7, with D unclear. Germline values: CDR1 SEHNR, CDR2 FQNEAQ (reference sequence). V was clipped by 1 base and J by 3 bases, with 10 bases between them. This CDR3 comprises 14 residues. Together with reference TRBV7-9 and TRBJ2-7, the CDR3 gives the full variable domain: DTGVSQNPRHKITKRGQNVTFRCDPISEHNRLYWYRQTLGQGPEFLTYFQNEAQLEKSRLLSDRFSAERPKGSFSTLEIQRTEQGDSAMYLCASSLEGLRYEQYFGPGTRLTVT.

With respect to this clone: A read error may account for a junction end that differs from germline. The V and J genes are TRBV7-4 and TRBJ2-7, with D possibly called TRBD1 or TRBD2 (5 bases each). Germline values: CDR1 SGHVT, CDR2 SQSDAQ. This CDR3 is 13 amino acids long. This CDR3 is CAGRDGLSYEQYF. The CDR3 DNA follows: TGTGCCGGCAGGGACGGACTCTCCTACGAGCAGTACTTC.

The rearrangement joins TRBV19 to TRBJ2-7, with D unclear. V lost 7 bases, J lost 6 bases, and 10 bases lay in between. Germline V gene data show CDR1 as LNHDA and CDR2 as SQIVND (reference sequence). The CDR3 extends over 11 amino acids. CDR3 nucleotide sequence: TGTGCCAGTAAGCTGGGCAGCGAGCAGTACTTC. Its translation: CASKLGSEQYF.